The next 11 T cell receptor beta chains were all read from a single sample in a study of blood T cell repertoires in COVID-19. Sequencing was performed with immunoSEQ multiplex PCR; in TCRdb, only in-frame clones are kept and a portion is missing. The sample contains some 130,000 clones, around 80% of which appear only once. Sequences were obtained from peripheral blood. The source is a man between 65 and 85 years old with acute or convalescent COVID-19.

Comment on this clone: Its ends do not fully match the called genes, so a read error is possible. The genes are TRBV30 and TRBJ1-1; possibly TRBD1 for D (5 bases). The CDR3 has 13 residues. Per the germline V gene, CDR1 is GTSNPN and CDR2 is SVGIG (reference sequence). The CDR3 spells CAWRFGQSTEAFF. In nucleotides, the CDR3 is TGTGCGTGGAGGTTCGGACAAAGCACTGAAGCTTTCTTT.

The CDR3 reads CASSTAGTLLMNTEAFF. CDR3 in DNA: TGTGCCAGCTCTACCGCCGGGACACTTCTTATGAACACTGAAGCTTTCTTT. The chain carries TRBV19 and TRBJ1-1; D might be TRBD1 (6 bases). Germline loops: CDR1 LNHDA, CDR2 SQIVND (reference sequence). The ends were cut back, 9 bases at V and 0 bases at J, with 23 bases in the middle. The CDR3 runs to 17 residues.

This chain links TRBV7-3 with TRBJ2-5, with D unclear. This CDR3 region has 14 residues. Germline assignment: CDR1 SGHTA and CDR2 FQGTGA. V lost 5 bases to trimming and J lost 1 base, with 11 bases between them. The CDR3 coding sequence is TGTGCCAGCAGCCCCTCGGTCTCCCAAGAGACCCAGTACTTC. It codes for CASSPSVSQETQYF.

The chain has TRBV6-1 and TRBJ1-5, with 7 bases lining up with TRBD1. With 3 bases clipped from V and 0 bases from J, the junction kept 14 bases outside the gene matches. CDR1 is MNHNS, CDR2 SASEGT, per germline. This CDR3 spans 19 amino acids. As DNA, the CDR3 is TGTGCCAGCAGTGACCCAGGGGGGACGGCCGATTATAGCAATCAGCCCCAGCATTTT. This codes for CASSDPGGTADYSNQPQHF.

The rearrangement links TRBV7-8 to TRBJ2-7; 7 bases line up with TRBD1. V dropped 4 bases and J dropped 3; count of bases not matched to a gene: 3. Germline V CDR1 and CDR2: SGHVS, FQNEAQ. CDR3 length: 13 residues. The CDR3 coding sequence is TGTGCCAGCAGCTCCCGGGACAGCTACGAGCAGTACTTC. It is translated as CASSSRDSYEQYF.

The chain is built from TRBV9 and TRBJ2-5; D remains unclear. This CDR3 comprises 13 residues. Per germline, CDR1 SGDLS and CDR2 YYNGEE. The V end was cut by 2 bases, the J end by 3 bases, with 8 bases between. The CDR3 sequence is CASSVSEEETQYF. The CDR3 DNA sequence: TGTGCCAGCAGCGTTTCAGAAGAAGAGACCCAGTACTTC.

This clone was counted between two and nine times. The chain recombines TRBV29-1 with TRBJ2-2; weak D call: TRBD1 (5 bases). In germline, CDR1 is SQVTM, CDR2 ANQGSEA. The CDR3 length is 15 residues. Between the trimmed V and J ends, which lost 7 bases and 0 bases, there was a span of 15 bases. The CDR3 sequence: CSASRQPANTGELFF. CDR3 nucleotide sequence: TGCAGCGCATCCCGACAGCCGGCGAACACCGGGGAGCTGTTTTTT.

J is TRBJ2-3 and V is TRBV7-2; D is possibly TRBD2 (6 bases). V was pared by 5 bases and J by 7 bases, with 19 bases between. CDR3 length: 15 residues. Germline loops: CDR1 SGHTA, CDR2 FQGNSA. Here the CDR3 reads CASSPPGLRSNTQYF. CDR3 in DNA: TGTGCCAGCAGCCCCCCGGGACTCCGAAGTAATACGCAGTATTTT. Looking up the rest from reference TRBV7-2 and TRBJ2-3 gives the full variable domain: GAGVSQSPSNKVTEKGKDVELRCDPISGHTALYWYRQSLGQGLEFLIYFQGNSAPDKSGLPSDRFSAERTGGSVSTLTIQRTQQEDSAVYLCASSPPGLRSNTQYFGPGTRLTVL.

V usage is TRBV29-1 and J usage is TRBJ2-7; maybe TRBD2 (5 bases). There are 10 residues in the CDR3. The germline V gene encodes CDR1 SQVTM and CDR2 ANQGSEA. Trimming took 5 bases from V and 3 from J, leaving 5 bases between them. CDR3 sequence (DNA): TGCAGCGTTCGGGACTACGAGCAGTACTTC. Protein: CSVRDYEQYF.

This rearrangement joins TRBV5-1 to TRBJ2-1; D perhaps matches TRBD2 (6 bases). Germline V gene data show CDR1 as SGHRS and CDR2 as YFSETQ. V dropped 1 base and J dropped 0 bases, with 8 bases sitting between them. The CDR3 has 15 amino acids. DNA for the CDR3: TGCGCCAGCAGCTTGTCCGGGGGCTCCTACAATGAGCAGTTCTTC. Translating gives CASSLSGGSYNEQFF.

The V and J genes are TRBV18 and TRBJ2-5; D is ambiguous. There are 13 residues in the CDR3. Trimming took off 0 bases at V and 3 bases at J, with 5 bases between the two ends. Per the germline V gene, CDR1 is KGHSH and CDR2 is LQKENI. In nucleotides, the CDR3 is TGTGCCAGCTCACCACCTAGTAAAGAGACCCAGTACTTC. This translates into CASSPPSKETQYF.